A single sample is the source of the 16 T cell receptor beta chains below, sequenced in a study of T cells in Graves' hyperthyroidism and ophthalmopathy. Amplification targeted TCR beta CDR3 regions from RNA transcripts. The HTBI primer set was used in a first-round RT-PCR of the TCR CDR3. MiXCR, run by TCRdb on the multiplex PCR reads, gives a single entry per CDR3 protein. The sample includes fewer than 900,000 distinct CDR3 sequences, 18% of them seen just once. Sequencing input: blood. The receptors here all came from a woman aged 45-65 years with Graves' hyperthyroidism that later progressed to Graves' ophthalmopathy.

The J gene is TRBJ2-2, the V gene TRBV30, with TRBD2 as a possible D gene (6 bases). V shed 8 bases and J shed 6 bases, with 13 bases lying between them. This CDR3 contains 12 residues. Germline-derived CDR1 and CDR2 are GTSNPN and SVGIG (reference sequence). CDR3 nucleotide sequence: TGTGCCGGGACTGAAGGGGCCGGGGAGCTGTTTTTT. Translating it yields CAGTEGAGELFF. Filled out from reference TRBV30 and TRBJ2-2, the complete variable domain reads SQTIHQWPATLVQPVGSPLSLECTVEGTSNPNLYWYRQAAGRGLQLLFYSVGIGQISSEVPQNLSASRPQDRQFILSSKKLLLSDSGFYLCAGTEGAGELFFGEGSRLTVL.

V gene TRBV6-1 combines with J gene TRBJ2-5, with D perhaps assigned TRBD1 or TRBD2 (5 bases each). V was shortened by 0 bases and J by 2 bases, with 13 bases between the two germline ends. This CDR3 has 16 amino acids. The germline gives CDR1 MNHNS, CDR2 SASEGT. Written as DNA, the CDR3 is TGTGCCAGCAGTGAAGCGAACGGGTGGGGGCAAGAGACCCAGTACTTC. Its translation: CASSEANGWGQETQYF.

This clonotype showed up many times. The chain couples TRBV27 to TRBJ2-7, with no clear D. Looked up from germline, CDR1 is MNHEY and CDR2 is SMNVEV (reference sequence). Trimming left V 5 bases short and J 1 base short, with 15 bases between. The CDR3 covers 15 residues. CDR3 residues: CASSGRETVSYEQYF. CDR3 bases: TGTGCCAGCAGTGGCCGTGAGACGGTATCCTACGAGCAGTACTTC.

CDR3: CASSYSPGGWGAELFF. The CDR3 DNA follows: TGTGCCAGCAGTTACTCGCCTGGGGGCTGGGGAGCGGAGCTGTTTTTT. J is TRBJ2-2 and V is TRBV6-2 or TRBV6-3; a possible D gene is TRBD1 (6 bases). The CDR3 loop spans 16 amino acids. Trimming took 0 bases from V and 10 from J, leaving 18 bases between them. Germline lookup yields CDR1 MNHEY and CDR2 SVGEGT.

The sample holds a few counts of this clonotype. The V gene is TRBV6-1, the J gene TRBJ1-5; weak D call: TRBD1 (5 bases). This CDR3 contains 14 residues. V dropped 5 bases and J dropped 8 bases, with 16 bases sitting between them. The germline CDR1 and CDR2 sequences are MNHNS and SASEGT. DNA for the CDR3: TGTGCCAGCAGTTCAGGGACGGAACTTGAGCCCCAGCATTTT. This sequence encodes CASSSGTELEPQHF.

This chain joins TRBV5-5 and TRBJ2-5; D not certain. The CDR3 contains 13 residues. V was pared by 6 bases and J by 1 base, with 10 bases between. Germline V CDR1 and CDR2: SGHKS, YYEKEE (reference sequence). The CDR3 coding sequence is TGTGCCAGCACCAATGGGGTCCAAGAGACCCAGTACTTC. Residues: CASTNGVQETQYF.

This clonotype has ten or more counts. The gene calls are TRBV30 and TRBJ1-3; D is undetermined. The germline CDR1 and CDR2 sequences are GTSNPN and SVGIG (reference sequence). V was cut by 3 bases and J by 0 bases, with 3 bases left in between. This CDR3 region has 12 residues. The chain's CDR3 is CAWSGSGNTIYF. DNA for the CDR3: TGTGCCTGGAGCGGCTCTGGAAACACCATATATTTT. The whole variable domain, remainder taken from reference TRBV30 and TRBJ1-3, is SQTIHQWPATLVQPVGSPLSLECTVEGTSNPNLYWYRQAAGRGLQLLFYSVGIGQISSEVPQNLSASRPQDRQFILSSKKLLLSDSGFYLCAWSGSGNTIYFGEGSWLTVV.

This clonotype showed up just a few times. The CDR3 is CSAIRGGAGGFSYEQYF. CDR3 sequence (DNA): TGCAGTGCTATCCGAGGAGGGGCGGGGGGTTTCTCCTACGAGCAGTACTTC. The gene calls are TRBV20-1 and TRBJ2-7; 8 positions match TRBD2. Trimming took 4 bases from V and 0 from J; bases not matched to a gene: 14. Germline V gives CDR1 DFQATT, CDR2 SNEGSKA (reference sequence). CDR3 length equals 17 residues.

This clonotype was picked up many times. The chain employs TRBV11-2 and TRBJ2-5, with D perhaps matching TRBD1 or TRBD2 (5 bases each). The V end was cut by 0 bases, the J end by 6 bases, with 11 bases between. The length of the CDR3 is 14 residues. From germline, CDR1 is SGHAT and CDR2 FQNNGV. The chain's CDR3 is CASSLDEGFQTQYF. The CDR3 DNA reads as TGTGCCAGCAGCTTAGATGAGGGGTTTCAGACCCAGTACTTC.

The gene calls are TRBV7-9 and TRBJ2-3; 11 bases are a match to TRBD1. The V gene's germline CDR1 is SEHNR and CDR2 FQNEAQ (reference sequence). V lost 5 bases, J lost 0 bases, and 7 bases stayed unmatched. The CDR3 consists of 17 residues. This chain's CDR3 is CASSPGTGGSSTDTQYF. DNA for the CDR3: TGTGCCAGCAGCCCCGGGACAGGGGGTTCGAGCACAGATACGCAGTATTTT.

This clonotype was detected many times. This chain's CDR3 is CASSPPFSAETQYF. The DNA for the CDR3 is TGTGCCAGCAGCCCCCCGTTTTCAGCGGAGACCCAGTACTTC. This chain uses TRBV11-2 with TRBJ2-5; D gene uncertain. This CDR3 spans 14 amino acids. V lost 5 bases, J lost 5 bases, and 15 bases lay in between. Germline-derived CDR1 and CDR2 are SGHAT and FQNNGV. The full variable domain, in which reference TRBV11-2 and TRBJ2-5 provide the parts outside the CDR3, is EAGVAQSPRYKIIEKRQSVAFWCNPISGHATLYWYQQILGQGPKLLIQFQNNGVVDDSQLPKDRFSAERLKGVDSTLKIQPAKLEDSAVYLCASSPPFSAETQYFGPGTRLLVL.

V is TRBV5-6 and J is TRBJ2-2; D may be TRBD1 (6 bases). Germline-derived CDR1 and CDR2 are SGHDT and YYEEEE. Trimming took 2 bases from V and 4 from J, leaving 15 bases between them. The CDR3 spans 16 residues. CDR3 in amino acids: CASSFEGRGITGELFF. CDR3 bases: TGTGCCAGCAGCTTCGAGGGCAGGGGCATCACCGGGGAGCTGTTTTTT.

The chain recombines TRBV5-4 with TRBJ2-7, with TRBD2 as a possible D gene (5 bases). The CDR3 sequence is 15 residues long. CDR1 is SGHNT, CDR2 YYREEE, per germline (reference sequence). Trimming cost V 4 bases and J 5 bases, with 19 bases left between them. The CDR3, as DNA: TGTGCCAGCAGCCCTACGTTCTTCGGGAACCACGAGCAGTACTTC. Translation gives CASSPTFFGNHEQYF.

This clonotype occurred many times. This chain joins TRBV6-1 and TRBJ1-6; D gene unclear. This CDR3 region has 16 residues. Trimming shortened V by 3 bases and J by 5 bases, and 14 bases separated the two germline ends. Germline assignment: CDR1 MNHNS and CDR2 SASEGT. The CDR3 DNA follows: TGTGCCAGCAGTGACCCGACGGGGTCGGATAATTCACCCCTCCACTTT. It specifies CASSDPTGSDNSPLHF.

The chain uses TRBV12-3 or TRBV12-4 and TRBJ1-4; no firm D call. Trimming pared 7 bases from V and 0 bases from J, leaving 6 bases between. The CDR3 runs 13 residues. The CDR3 DNA sequence: TGTGCCAGCACCGGATCAACTAATGAAAAACTGTTTTTT. As protein: CASTGSTNEKLFF.

Many counts were recorded for this clonotype. The V and J genes are TRBV5-1 and TRBJ2-3; TRBD1 matches at 8 bases. Looked up from germline, CDR1 is SGHRS and CDR2 is YFSETQ. The CDR3 is made up of 16 amino acids. V trimming: 3 bases; J trimming: 6 bases; junction bases outside the gene matches: 12. This chain's CDR3 is CASSWPGTGGTDTQYF. CDR3 sequence (DNA): TGCGCCAGCAGCTGGCCCGGGACAGGCGGAACGGATACGCAGTATTTT.